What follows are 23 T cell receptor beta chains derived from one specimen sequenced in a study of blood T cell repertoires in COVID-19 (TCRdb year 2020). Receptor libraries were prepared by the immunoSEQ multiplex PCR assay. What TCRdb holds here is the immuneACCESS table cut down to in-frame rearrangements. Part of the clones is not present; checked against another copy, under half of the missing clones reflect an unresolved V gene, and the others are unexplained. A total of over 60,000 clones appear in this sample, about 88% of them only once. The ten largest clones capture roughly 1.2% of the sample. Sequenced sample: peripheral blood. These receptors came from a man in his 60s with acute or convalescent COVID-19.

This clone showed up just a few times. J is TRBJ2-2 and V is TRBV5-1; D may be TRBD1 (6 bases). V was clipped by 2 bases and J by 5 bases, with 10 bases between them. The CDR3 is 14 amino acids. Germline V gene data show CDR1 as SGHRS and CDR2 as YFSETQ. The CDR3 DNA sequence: TGCGCCAGCAGCTTTACGGACAGTACCGGGGAGCTGTTTTTT. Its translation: CASSFTDSTGELFF.

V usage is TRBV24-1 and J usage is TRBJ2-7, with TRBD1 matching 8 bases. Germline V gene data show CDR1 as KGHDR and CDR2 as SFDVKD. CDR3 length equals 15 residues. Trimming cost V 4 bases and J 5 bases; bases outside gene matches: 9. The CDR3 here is CATSDYGQGKHEQYF. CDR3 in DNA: TGTGCCACCAGTGACTACGGACAGGGCAAGCACGAGCAGTACTTC.

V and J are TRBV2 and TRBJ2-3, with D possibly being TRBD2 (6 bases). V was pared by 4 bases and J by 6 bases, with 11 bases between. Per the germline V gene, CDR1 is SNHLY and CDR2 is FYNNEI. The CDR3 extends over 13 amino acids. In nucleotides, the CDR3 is TGTGCCAGCAGTGGGGGAGGAGGGGATACGCAGTATTTT. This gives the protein CASSGGGGDTQYF.

CDR3 sequence reads: CASSLVRGNTEAFF. CDR3 nucleotide sequence: TGTGCCAGCAGCCTTGTTCGGGGGAACACTGAAGCTTTCTTT. The chain employs TRBV5-6 and TRBJ1-1; the D is unclear. V gave up 4 bases and J gave up 1 base, with 11 bases separating them. In germline, CDR1 is SGHDT, CDR2 YYEEEE. CDR3 length: 14 amino acids.

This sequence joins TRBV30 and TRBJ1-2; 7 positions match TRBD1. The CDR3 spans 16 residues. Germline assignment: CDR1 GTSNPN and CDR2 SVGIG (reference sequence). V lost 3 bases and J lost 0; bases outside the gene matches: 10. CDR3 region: CAWSRGTALSNYGYTF. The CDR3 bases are TGTGCCTGGAGCCGGGGGACAGCACTATCTAACTATGGCTACACCTTC. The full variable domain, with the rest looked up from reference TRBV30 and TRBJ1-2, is SQTIHQWPATLVQPVGSPLSLECTVEGTSNPNLYWYRQAAGRGLQLLFYSVGIGQISSEVPQNLSASRPQDRQFILSSKKLLLSDSGFYLCAWSRGTALSNYGYTFGSGTRLTVV.

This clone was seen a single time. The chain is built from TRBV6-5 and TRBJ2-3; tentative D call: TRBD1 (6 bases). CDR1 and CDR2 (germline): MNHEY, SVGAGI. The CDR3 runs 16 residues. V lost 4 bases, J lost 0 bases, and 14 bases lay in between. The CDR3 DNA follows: TGTGCCAGCAGTTCTCCCAGGGGCCCTAGCACAGATACGCAGTATTTT. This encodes CASSSPRGPSTDTQYF.

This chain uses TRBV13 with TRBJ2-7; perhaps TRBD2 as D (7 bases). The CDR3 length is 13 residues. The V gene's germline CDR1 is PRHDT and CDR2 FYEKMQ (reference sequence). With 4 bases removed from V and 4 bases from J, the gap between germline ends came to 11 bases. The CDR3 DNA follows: TGTGCCAGCAGCTCCCGGGGGGCTTACGAGCAGTACTTC. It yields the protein CASSSRGAYEQYF.

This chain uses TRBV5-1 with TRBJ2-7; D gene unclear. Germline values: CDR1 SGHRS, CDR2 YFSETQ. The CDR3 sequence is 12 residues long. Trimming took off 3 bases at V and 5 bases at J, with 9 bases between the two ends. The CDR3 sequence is CASSSDMDEQYF. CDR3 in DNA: TGCGCCAGCAGCTCTGACATGGACGAGCAGTACTTC.

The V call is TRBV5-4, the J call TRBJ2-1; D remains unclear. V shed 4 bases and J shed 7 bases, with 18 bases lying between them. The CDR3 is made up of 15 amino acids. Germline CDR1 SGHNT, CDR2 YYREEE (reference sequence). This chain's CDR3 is CASSVKTPSMNEQFF. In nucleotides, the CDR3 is TGTGCCAGCAGCGTGAAGACACCGAGCATGAATGAGCAGTTCTTC. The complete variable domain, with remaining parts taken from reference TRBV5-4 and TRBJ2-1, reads ETGVTQSPTHLIKTRGQQVTLRCSSQSGHNTVSWYQQALGQGPQFIFQYYREEENGRGNFPPRFSGLQFPNYSSELNVNALELDDSALYLCASSVKTPSMNEQFFGPGTRLTVL.

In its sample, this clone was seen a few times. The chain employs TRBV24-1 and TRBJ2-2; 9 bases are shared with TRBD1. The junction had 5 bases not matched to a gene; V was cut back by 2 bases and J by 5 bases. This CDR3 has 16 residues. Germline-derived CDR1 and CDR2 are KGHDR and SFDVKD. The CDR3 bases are TGTGCCACCAGTGATTCAGGACAGGGGAAAACCGGGGAGCTGTTTTTT. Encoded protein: CATSDSGQGKTGELFF.

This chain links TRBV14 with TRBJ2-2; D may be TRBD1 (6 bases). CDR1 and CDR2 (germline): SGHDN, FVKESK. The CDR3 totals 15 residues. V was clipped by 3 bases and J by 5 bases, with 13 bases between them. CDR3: CASSHRLTGTGELFF. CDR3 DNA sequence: TGTGCCAGCAGCCACCGCTTAACAGGGACCGGGGAGCTGTTTTTT.

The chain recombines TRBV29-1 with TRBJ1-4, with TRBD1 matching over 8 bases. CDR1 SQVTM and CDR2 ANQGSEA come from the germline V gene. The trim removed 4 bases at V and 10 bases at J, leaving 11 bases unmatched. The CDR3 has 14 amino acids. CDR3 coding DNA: TGCAGCGTTGCGACAGGGGAACTCAGTGGAAAACTGTTTTTT. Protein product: CSVATGELSGKLFF.

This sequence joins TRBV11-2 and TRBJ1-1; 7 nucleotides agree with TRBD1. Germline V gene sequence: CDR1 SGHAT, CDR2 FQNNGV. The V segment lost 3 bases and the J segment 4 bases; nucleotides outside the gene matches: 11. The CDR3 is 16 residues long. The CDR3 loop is CASSLEVDRRGTEAFF. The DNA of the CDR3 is TGTGCCAGCAGCTTGGAGGTGGACAGGCGGGGCACTGAAGCTTTCTTT.

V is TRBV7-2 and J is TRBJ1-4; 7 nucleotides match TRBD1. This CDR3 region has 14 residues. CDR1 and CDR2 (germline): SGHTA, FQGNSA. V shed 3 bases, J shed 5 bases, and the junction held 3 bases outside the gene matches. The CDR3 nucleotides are TGTGCCAGCAGCTTCGACAGGGTAAATGAAAAACTGTTTTTT. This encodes CASSFDRVNEKLFF. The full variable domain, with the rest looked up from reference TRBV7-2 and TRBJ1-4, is GAGVSQSPSNKVTEKGKDVELRCDPISGHTALYWYRQSLGQGLEFLIYFQGNSAPDKSGLPSDRFSAERTGGSVSTLTIQRTQQEDSAVYLCASSFDRVNEKLFFGSGTQLSVL.

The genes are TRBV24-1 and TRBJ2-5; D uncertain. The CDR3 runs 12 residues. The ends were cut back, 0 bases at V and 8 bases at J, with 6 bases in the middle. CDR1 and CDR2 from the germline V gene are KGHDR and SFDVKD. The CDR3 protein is CATSDLGRTQYF. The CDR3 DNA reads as TGTGCCACCAGTGATTTGGGCCGAACCCAGTACTTC.

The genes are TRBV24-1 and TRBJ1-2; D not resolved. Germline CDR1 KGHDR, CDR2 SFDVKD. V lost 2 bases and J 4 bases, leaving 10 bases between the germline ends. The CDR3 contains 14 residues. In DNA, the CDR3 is TGTGCCACCAGTGATTATCGAGGAGGCTATGGCTACACCTTC. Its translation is CATSDYRGGYGYTF.

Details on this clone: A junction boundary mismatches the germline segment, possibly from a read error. The CDR3 loop is CAIRQGNSPLHF. In DNA form, the CDR3 reads TGTGCTATCCGACAGGGGAATTCGCCCCTCCACTTT. This rearrangement joins TRBV3-1 (or the pseudogene TRBV3-2) to TRBJ1-6, with 8 nucleotides matching TRBD1. CDR1 LGHDT and CDR2 YNNKEL come from the germline V gene (reference sequence). The CDR3 is 12 residues long.

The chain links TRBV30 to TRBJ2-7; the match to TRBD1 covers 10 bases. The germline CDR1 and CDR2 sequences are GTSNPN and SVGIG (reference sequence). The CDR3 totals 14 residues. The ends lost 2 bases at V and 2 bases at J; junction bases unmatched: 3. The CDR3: CAWSTGTGAYEQYF. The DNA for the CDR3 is TGTGCCTGGAGTACCGGGACAGGGGCCTACGAGCAGTACTTC.

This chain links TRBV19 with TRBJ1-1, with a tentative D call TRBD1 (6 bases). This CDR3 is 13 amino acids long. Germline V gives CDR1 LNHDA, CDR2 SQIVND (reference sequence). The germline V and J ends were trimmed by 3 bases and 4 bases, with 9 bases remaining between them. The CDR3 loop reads CASSMLRGTEAFF. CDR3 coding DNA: TGTGCCAGTAGTATGCTCAGGGGCACTGAAGCTTTCTTT.

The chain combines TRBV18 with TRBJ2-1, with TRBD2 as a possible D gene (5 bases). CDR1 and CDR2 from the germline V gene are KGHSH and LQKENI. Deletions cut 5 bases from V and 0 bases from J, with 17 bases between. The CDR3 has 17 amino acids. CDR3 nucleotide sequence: TGTGCCAGCTCATCCCTACCGGTGGGGAGCTCCTACAATGAGCAGTTCTTC. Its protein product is CASSSLPVGSSYNEQFF.

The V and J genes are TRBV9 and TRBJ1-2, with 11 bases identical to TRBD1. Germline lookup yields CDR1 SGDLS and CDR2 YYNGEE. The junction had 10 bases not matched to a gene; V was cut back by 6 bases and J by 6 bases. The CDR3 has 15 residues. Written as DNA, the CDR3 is TGTGCCAGCACCCTGGGGTGGACAGGGGGCGATGGCTACACCTTC. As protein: CASTLGWTGGDGYTF.

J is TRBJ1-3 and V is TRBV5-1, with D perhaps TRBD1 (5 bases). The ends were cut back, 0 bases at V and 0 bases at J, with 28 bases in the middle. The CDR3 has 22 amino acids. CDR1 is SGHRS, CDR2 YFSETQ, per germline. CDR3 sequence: CASSLGGSTGGGVLSSGNTIYF. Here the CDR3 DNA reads TGCGCCAGCAGCTTGGGGGGAAGCACAGGAGGAGGGGTCCTCAGCTCTGGAAACACCATATATTTT.

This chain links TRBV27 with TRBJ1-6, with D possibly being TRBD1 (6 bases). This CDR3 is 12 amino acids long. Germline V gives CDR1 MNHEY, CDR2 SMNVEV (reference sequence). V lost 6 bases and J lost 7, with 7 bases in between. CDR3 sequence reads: CASRTGNSPLHF. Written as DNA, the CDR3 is TGTGCCAGCAGAACAGGGAATTCACCCCTCCACTTT.